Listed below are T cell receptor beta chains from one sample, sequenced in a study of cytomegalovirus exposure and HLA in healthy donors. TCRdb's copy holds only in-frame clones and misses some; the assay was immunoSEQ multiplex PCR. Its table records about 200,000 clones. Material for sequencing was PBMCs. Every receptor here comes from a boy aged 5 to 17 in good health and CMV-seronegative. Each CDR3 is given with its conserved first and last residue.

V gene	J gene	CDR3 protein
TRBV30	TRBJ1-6	CAWAPGGTGNSPLHF
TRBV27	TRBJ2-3	CASTLTPGDRADTQYF
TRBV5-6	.	CASSLLSESSYEQYF
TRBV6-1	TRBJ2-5	CASRQGGETQYF
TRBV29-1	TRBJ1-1	CSSLARETEAFF
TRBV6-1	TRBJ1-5	CTSSTFRGANQPQHF
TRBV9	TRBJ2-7	CASSSGTGSSYEQYF
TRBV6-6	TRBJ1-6	CASSPVIGGFSPLHF
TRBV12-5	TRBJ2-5	CASGLSRSQETQYF
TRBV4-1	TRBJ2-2	CASSQENLGAGRTGELFF
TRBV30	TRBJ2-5	CAWSVGEETQYF
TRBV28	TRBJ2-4	CASSLSYSGRGPAKNIQYF
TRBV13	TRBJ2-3	CASSLPSTDTQYF
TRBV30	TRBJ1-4	CAWSGTGLNEKLFF
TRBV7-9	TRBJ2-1	CASSPRSLAGPSSYNEQFF
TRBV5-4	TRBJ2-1	CASSLHLLDRGTNNEQFF
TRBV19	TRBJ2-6	CASSIFRDSLAGANVLTF
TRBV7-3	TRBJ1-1	CASSLKGAAAELGSTEAFF
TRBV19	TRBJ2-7	CASAHPGQKDSYEQYF
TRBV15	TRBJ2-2	CATSRVVRTGSHTGELFF
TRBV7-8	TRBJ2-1	CASSLEEALAGEISSYNEQFF
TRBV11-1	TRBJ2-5	CASSFYRAGQETQYF
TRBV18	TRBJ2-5	CASSPGDFGQGQETQYF
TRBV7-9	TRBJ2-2	CASSSQGAKGTGELFF
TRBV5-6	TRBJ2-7	CASSLFLVDTYEQYF
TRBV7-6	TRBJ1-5	CASSLVGGRGNQPQHF
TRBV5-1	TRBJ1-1	CASRGIGNTEAFF
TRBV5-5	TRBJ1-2	CASSWYTRDGYTF
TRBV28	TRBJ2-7	CASSYGLEGYF
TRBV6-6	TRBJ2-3	CASSYSGQLPDTQYF
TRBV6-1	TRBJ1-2	CASSEGGTGDGYTF
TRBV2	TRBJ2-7	CASSYRAGSYEQYF
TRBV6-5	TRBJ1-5	CASRKGPSQPQHF
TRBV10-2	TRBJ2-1	CASRAGRSYNEQFF
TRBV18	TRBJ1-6	CASSSSGTDYNSPLHF
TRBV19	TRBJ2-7	CASSPLDSTYEQYF